Listed below are T cell receptor beta chains from one sample, sequenced in a study of blood T cell repertoires in COVID-19. This table comes from immunoSEQ multiplex PCR, and its TCRdb copy is limited to in-frame clones, with some not included. This sample has about 250,000 clones, with approximately 90% found just once. Input material: PBMCs or T cells enriched from blood (not recorded which). These receptor sequences come from a man aged 35 to 55 who had recovered from COVID-19. Both conserved end residues are part of each CDR3. A D gene is named only where the DNA matches it firmly. Where a row states a size, it is once, few, many or the class of an expanded clone; other rows omit it.

V	D	J	size	DNA	CDR3
TRBV5-1	-	TRBJ2-5	-	TGCGCCAGCAGCTTGGCAGGGACTCTGGAAGAGACCCAGTACTTC	CASSLAGTLEETQYF
TRBV6-4	TRBD2	TRBJ2-5	-	TGTGCCAGCAGTGACGGGACTAGCGGAATGGAGACCCAGTACTTC	CASSDGTSGMETQYF
TRBV28	TRBD1	TRBJ2-7	-	TGTGCCAGCCGGGACAGCTACGAGCAGTACTTC	CASRDSYEQYF
TRBV29-1	-	TRBJ1-2	once	TGCAGCGCCTTGACAGTTTATGGCTACACCTTC	CSALTVYGYTF
TRBV28	-	TRBJ1-4	-	TGTGCCAGCAGCAAAATTCAGGGTATAGCTAATGAAAAACTGTTTTTT	CASSKIQGIANEKLFF
TRBV12-5	TRBD2	TRBJ2-5	-	TGTGCTAGTGGTTTTGGTGGGGTAGCGGGGGGTCTCGAGACCCAGTACTTC	CASGFGGVAGGLETQYF
TRBV5-1	-	TRBJ1-1	-	TGCGCCAGCAGCTGGGGCACCCCGAACACTGAAGCTTTCTTT	CASSWGTPNTEAFF
TRBV7-2	TRBD1	TRBJ2-1	once	TGTGCCAGCAGCTTCCCCACAGGGGGGCCCAATGAGCAGTTCTTC	CASSFPTGGPNEQFF
TRBV27	-	TRBJ1-2	-	TGTGCCAGCAGTTTAATGGGGGCCGATGGCTACACCTTC	CASSLMGADGYTF
TRBV27	-	TRBJ2-2	-	TGTGCCAGCAGTTGGGGGGCCGGGGAGCTGTTTTTT	CASSWGAGELFF
TRBV4-2	TRBD2	TRBJ2-3	few	TGTGCCAGCAGCCAGGGTGTAAGCGGGGGGGCCACAGATACGCAGTATTTT	CASSQGVSGGATDTQYF
TRBV7-2	TRBD2	TRBJ2-7	-	TGTGCCAGCAGCTCCTTTCTCGGGGGGGGGACCTACGAGCAGTACTTC	CASSSFLGGGTYEQYF
TRBV6-5	-	TRBJ1-3	-	TGTGCCAGCAGTTACTCGGGGAGCTCTGGAAACACCATATATTTT	CASSYSGSSGNTIYF
TRBV27	TRBD1	TRBJ1-5	-	TGTGCCAGCAGACGGACAGGGGGCAATCAGCCCCAGCATTTT	CASRRTGGNQPQHF
TRBV9	TRBD1	TRBJ1-2	-	TGTGCCAGCAGCCCCAGGACAGGGTTTGGGAGCTACACCTTC	CASSPRTGFGSYTF
TRBV15	-	TRBJ1-5	-	TGTGCCACCAGCAGAGCGAGCAGCGATCAGCCCCAGCATTTT	CATSRASSDQPQHF
TRBV19	TRBD1	TRBJ2-1	once	TGTGCCAGTAGGAGAAAACAGGGGCATGAGCAGTTCTTC	CASRRKQGHEQFF
TRBV5-6	-	TRBJ1-2	-	TGTGCCAGCAGCTTGGAGGCAGGTGATGGCTACACCTTC	CASSLEAGDGYTF
TRBV4-1	-	TRBJ2-2	many	TGCGCCAGCAGCCAAGTAGATATGGGCTTGAACACCGGGGAGCTGTTTTTT	CASSQVDMGLNTGELFF
TRBV7-9	-	TRBJ1-6	-	TGTGCCAGCAGCTGGGCGTACTATAATTCACCCCTCCACTTT	CASSWAYYNSPLHF
TRBV7-2	-	TRBJ1-1	-	TGTGCCAGCAGCTTCGTCGGTAGGGGGTCCGCTGAAGCTTTCTTT	CASSFVGRGSAEAFF
TRBV2	-	TRBJ1-5	-	TGTGCCAGCAGTGTCGGCAGGGAGGGCCAGCCCCAGCATTTT	CASSVGREGQPQHF